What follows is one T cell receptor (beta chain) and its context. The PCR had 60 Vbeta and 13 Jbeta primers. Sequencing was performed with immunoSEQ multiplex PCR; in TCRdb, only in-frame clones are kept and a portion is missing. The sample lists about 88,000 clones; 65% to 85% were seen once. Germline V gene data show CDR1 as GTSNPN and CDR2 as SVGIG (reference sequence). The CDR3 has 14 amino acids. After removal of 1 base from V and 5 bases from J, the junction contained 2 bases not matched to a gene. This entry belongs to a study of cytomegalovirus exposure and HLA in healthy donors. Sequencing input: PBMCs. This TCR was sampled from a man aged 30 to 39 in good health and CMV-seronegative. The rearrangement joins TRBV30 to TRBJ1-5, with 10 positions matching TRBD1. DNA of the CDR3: TGTGCCTGGAGTGGGACAGGGGGAGATCAGCCCCAGCATTTT. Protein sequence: CAWSGTGGDQPQHF.